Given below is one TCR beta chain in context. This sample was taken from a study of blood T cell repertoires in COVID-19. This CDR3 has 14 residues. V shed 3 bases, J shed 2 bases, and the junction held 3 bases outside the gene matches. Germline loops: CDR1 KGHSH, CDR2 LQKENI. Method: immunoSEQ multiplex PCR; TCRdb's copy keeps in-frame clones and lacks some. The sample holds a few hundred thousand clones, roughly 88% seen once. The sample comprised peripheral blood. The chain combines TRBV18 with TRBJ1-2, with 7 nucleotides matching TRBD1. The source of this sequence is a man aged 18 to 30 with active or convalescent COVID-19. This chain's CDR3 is CASSPPTGNYGYTF. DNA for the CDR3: TGTGCCAGCTCACCCCCGACAGGGAACTATGGCTACACCTTC.